The rows below give T cell receptor beta chains drawn from one sample of a study of T-cell memory formation after mild COVID-19. One entry per CDR3 protein, called by TCRdb with MiXCR from the 5' RACE reads. The data show 190,000 or so distinct CDR3 sequences, around 30% seen once. The material sequenced was PBMCs or a T cell subset sorted from them (not recorded which). These TCRs come from an adult woman who had mild COVID-19 (a few samples of this study predate the infection). Cell type and time point are not known. Both conserved end residues are part of each CDR3. Fields, in order: clone size, V gene, J gene, D gene, CDR3 DNA, CDR3 protein. D genes are given only for firm matches. A clone size is listed for some rows: how often the clone was seen (once, few, many), or a class if it is expanded.

NA,TRBV6-5,TRBJ1-5,TRBD1,TGTGCCAGCAGCACGGACAGGGGGGATCAGCCCCAGCATTTT,CASSTDRGDQPQHF
many,TRBV5-1,TRBJ1-2,TRBD1,TGCGCCAGCAGCAGAGAGGGACAGGTCTATGGCTACACCTTC,CASSREGQVYGYTF
NA,TRBV7-7,TRBJ2-2,NA,TGTGCCAGCAGCCGCGATCCTGCCGGGGAGCTGTTTTTT,CASSRDPAGELFF
few,TRBV6-5,TRBJ1-2,NA,TGTGCCAGCAGTCCCTTAGCGGGTTCGGGAGGCTACACCTTC,CASSPLAGSGGYTF
few,TRBV4-1,TRBJ2-7,TRBD2,TGCGCCAGCAGCCAAGATCCGCTCGGGGGGGCCCCCTACGAGCAGTACTTC,CASSQDPLGGAPYEQYF
few,TRBV5-1,TRBJ1-1,NA,TGCGCCAGCAGCTTGGTAGGGAGGGCTGAAGCTTTCTTT,CASSLVGRAEAFF
NA,TRBV29-1,TRBJ2-7,TRBD1,TGCAGCGTAAACTTAAGGACAGGTACCTACGAGCAGTACTTC,CSVNLRTGTYEQYF
NA,TRBV7-8,TRBJ1-1,TRBD1,TGTGCCAGCAGCTTAGGAGACAGGGGGTATACTGAAGCTTTCTTT,CASSLGDRGYTEAFF
NA,TRBV11-3,TRBJ2-1,NA,TGTGCCAGCGGGGACGGCTCCTACAATGAGCAGTTCTTC,CASGDGSYNEQFF
NA,TRBV4-1,TRBJ1-1,NA,TGCGCCAGCAGCCAAGATAGTAGGGGAAACACTGAAGCTTTCTTT,CASSQDSRGNTEAFF